This T cell receptor beta chain was found in a study of PD-L1 blockade in urothelial cancer. Study-wide background: Each patient had 0 to 3 earlier chemotherapy regimens. General study points: A below-median TCR clonality in blood before treatment predicted better survival.

Time point reported: peripheral blood 6 weeks after treatment start. The CDR3 is 15 residues long. Germline CDR1 SGHRS, CDR2 YFSETQ. J gave up 3 bases and V 3 bases, and 2 bases lay outside the gene matches. Each PCR reaction had synthetic TCR analog templates spiked into it. TCRdb keeps only in-frame clones here, not all; method: immunoSEQ multiplex PCR. The data show some 48,000 clones, more than 80% seen once. This clone was recorded only once. What it binds is unknown. The source is a man aged 65-85 years with urothelial cancer. The genes are TRBV5-1 and TRBJ2-7, with 14 bases lining up with TRBD2. The sequencing here drew on PBMCs, taken around atezolizumab (anti-PD-L1) treatment. CDR3 coding DNA: TGCGCCAGCAGCTCCGGGACTAGCGGGAGCTACGAGCAGTACTTC. Protein product: CASSSGTSGSYEQYF. The full variable domain, rest sourced from reference TRBV5-1 and TRBJ2-7, is KAGVTQTPRYLIKTRGQQVTLSCSPISGHRSVSWYQQTPGQGLQFLFEYFSETQRNKGNFPGRFSGRQFSNSRSEMNVSTLELGDSALYLCASSSGTSGSYEQYFGPGTRLTVT.